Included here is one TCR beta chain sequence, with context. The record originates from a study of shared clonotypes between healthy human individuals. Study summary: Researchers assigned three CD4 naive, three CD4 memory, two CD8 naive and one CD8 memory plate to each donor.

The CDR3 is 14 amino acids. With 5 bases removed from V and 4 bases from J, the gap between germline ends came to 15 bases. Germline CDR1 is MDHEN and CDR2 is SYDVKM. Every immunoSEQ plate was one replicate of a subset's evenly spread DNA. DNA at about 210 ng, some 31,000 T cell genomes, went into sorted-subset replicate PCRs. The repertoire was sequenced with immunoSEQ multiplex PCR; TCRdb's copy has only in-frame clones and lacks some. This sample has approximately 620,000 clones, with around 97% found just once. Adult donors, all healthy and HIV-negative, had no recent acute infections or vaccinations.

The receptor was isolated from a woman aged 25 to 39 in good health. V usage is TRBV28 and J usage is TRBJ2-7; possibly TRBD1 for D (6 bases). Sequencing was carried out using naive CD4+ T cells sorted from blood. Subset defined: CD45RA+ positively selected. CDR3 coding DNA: TGTGCCAGCAGTCCCCTCCAGGGGCGATACGAGCAGTACTTC. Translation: CASSPLQGRYEQYF.